This TCR beta chain emerged from a study of CD8+ T cells in alopecia areata. Study outcomes and limitations: For patients receiving tofacitinib, scalp clonality and expanded CD8+ clones among the top 100 significantly decreased.

Unmatched junction bases numbered 13, after V lost 6 bases and J lost 6 bases. The CDR3 is 15 amino acids. Germline V gives CDR1 SGHVS, CDR2 FQNEAQ. Investigators isolated RNA and reverse transcribed it into cDNA to act as the sequencing template. The table came from immunoSEQ multiplex PCR; TCRdb's copy has only in-frame clones and leaves some out. This repertoire shows around 200,000 clones, about 60% found once; its top ten account for 10% to 15%. The treatment here: oral pan-JAK inhibitor, 5-10 mg twice daily. About this clone: What it binds is unknown.

The genes are TRBV7-8 and TRBJ2-7, with 8 bases that match TRBD2. The receptor's source is a human donor with alopecia areata. The specimen comprised CD8+ T cells sorted from blood, sampled at week 24, from a patient treated with tofacitinib. In nucleotides, the CDR3 is TGTGCCAGCAGTACGAGCGGGGGCCGAGTTGGCGAGCAGTACTTC. Encoded protein: CASSTSGGRVGEQYF.